The sequence of this TCR beta chain was determined in a study of OX40 agonist ivuxolimab in advanced cancers. Study context: Patients treated during dose escalation were battling hepatocellular carcinoma, melanoma, renal cell or head and neck cancer.

The method was immunoSEQ multiplex PCR; TCRdb's version includes in-frame clones alone and lacks a portion of them. This sample has about 77,000 clones, with approximately 95% found just once. This CDR3 contains 11 residues. Germline V CDR1 and CDR2: SNHLY, FYNNEI. V lost 4 bases and J lost 3, with 4 bases in between. The specimen was CD4+ or CD8+ T cells sorted from blood, collected in a trial of the OX40 agonist ivuxolimab. V is TRBV2 and J is TRBJ2-7; D gene unclear. This sequence was found in an adult with an advanced solid tumor such as melanoma, head and neck, liver or kidney cancer. CDR3 sequence (DNA): TGTGCCAGCAGTGGGATCTACGAGCAGTACTTC. This encodes CASSGIYEQYF.